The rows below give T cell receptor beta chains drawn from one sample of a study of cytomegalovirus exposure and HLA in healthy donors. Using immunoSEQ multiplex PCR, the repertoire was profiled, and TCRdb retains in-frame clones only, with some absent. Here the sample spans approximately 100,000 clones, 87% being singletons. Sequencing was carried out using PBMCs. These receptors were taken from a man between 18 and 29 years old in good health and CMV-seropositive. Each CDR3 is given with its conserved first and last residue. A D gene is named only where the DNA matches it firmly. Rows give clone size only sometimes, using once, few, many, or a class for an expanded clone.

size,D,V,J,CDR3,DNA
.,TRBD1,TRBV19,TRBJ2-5,CASSTKGQAIGPGETQYF,TGTGCCAGTAGTACCAAGGGACAGGCGATCGGTCCGGGGGAGACCCAGTACTTC
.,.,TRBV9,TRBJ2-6,CASSVAGANSGANVLTF,TGTGCCAGCAGCGTAGCAGGGGCCAACTCTGGGGCCAACGTCCTGACTTTC
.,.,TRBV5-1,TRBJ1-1,CASSSRDRQLYTEAFF,TGCGCCAGCAGCTCGAGAGACCGACAGTTATACACTGAAGCTTTCTTT
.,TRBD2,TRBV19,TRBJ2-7,CASIADGGTSGDPLEQYF,TGTGCCAGTATCGCGGACGGTGGGACTAGCGGAGACCCTCTCGAGCAGTACTTC
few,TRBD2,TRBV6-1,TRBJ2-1,CASSANGLAGGNEQFF,TGTGCCAGCAGTGCAAATGGACTAGCGGGAGGTAATGAGCAGTTCTTC
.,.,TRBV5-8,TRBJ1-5,CASSLPRDTNQPQHF,TGTGCCAGCAGCTTGCCCCGGGACACCAATCAGCCCCAGCATTTT
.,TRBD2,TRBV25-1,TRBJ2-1,CASSESAGGPHNEQFF,TGTGCCAGCAGTGAATCCGCGGGGGGGCCCCACAATGAGCAGTTCTTC
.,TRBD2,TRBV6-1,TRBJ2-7,CASSVSSGGIYEQYF,TGTGCCAGCAGTGTTAGTAGCGGGGGGATCTACGAGCAGTACTTC
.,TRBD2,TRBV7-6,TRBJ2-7,CASSQRTGGSYEQYF,TGTGCCAGCAGCCAGCGGACGGGAGGATCCTACGAGCAGTACTTC
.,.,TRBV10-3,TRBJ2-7,CAISRDNAYEQYF,TGTGCCATCAGTAGGGACAATGCCTACGAGCAGTACTTC
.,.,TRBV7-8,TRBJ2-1,CASSLRTNQNLKEQFF,TGTGCCAGCAGCTTAAGGACAAACCAAAATCTTAAAGAGCAGTTCTTC
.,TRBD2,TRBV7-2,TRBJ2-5,CASTPSGGLETQYF,TGTGCCAGCACCCCCAGCGGGGGGTTAGAGACCCAGTACTTC
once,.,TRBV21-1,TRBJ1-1,CASSKAAGTATLEAFF,TGTGCCAGCAGCAAAGCGGCAGGGACAGCAACCTTAGAAGCTTTCTTT
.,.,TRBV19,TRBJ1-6,CASSITRGGWNSPLHF,TGTGCCAGTAGTATAACGAGAGGGGGTTGGAATTCACCCCTCCACTTT
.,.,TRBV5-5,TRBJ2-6,CASTLSGANVLTF,TGTGCCAGCACTCTCTCTGGGGCCAACGTCCTGACTTTC
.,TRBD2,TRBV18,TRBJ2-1,CASSPLAGLDEQFF,TGTGCCAGCTCACCACTAGCGGGACTGGATGAGCAGTTCTTC
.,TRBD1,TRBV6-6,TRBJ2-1,CASLRGQGGYEQFF,TGTGCCAGTCTCCGTGGACAGGGGGGTTATGAGCAGTTCTTC
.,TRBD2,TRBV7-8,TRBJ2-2,CASTTGLNTGELFF,TGTGCCAGCACCACGGGACTAAACACCGGGGAGCTGTTTTTT
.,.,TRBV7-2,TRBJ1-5,CASSQRERDRQPQHF,TGTGCCAGCAGCCAACGGGAAAGGGATCGTCAGCCCCAGCATTTT
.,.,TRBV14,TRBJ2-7,CASTGEIGGEQYF,TGTGCCAGCACAGGGGAGATTGGGGGCGAGCAGTACTTC
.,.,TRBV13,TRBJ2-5,CASSLRSTRGTQYF,TGTGCCAGCAGCTTAAGGTCCACAAGAGGGACCCAGTACTTC
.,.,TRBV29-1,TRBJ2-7,CSVEVADYEQYF,TGCAGCGTTGAGGTAGCGGACTACGAGCAGTACTTC
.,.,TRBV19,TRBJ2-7,CASKPRDFNEQYF,TGTGCCAGTAAGCCCCGGGACTTCAACGAGCAGTACTTC
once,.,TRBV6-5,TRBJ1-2,CASSSPEGHPYGYTF,TGTGCCAGCAGTTCCCCTGAGGGACACCCCTATGGCTACACCTTC
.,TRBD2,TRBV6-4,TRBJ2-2,CASSKAAGGKSGELFF,TGTGCCAGCAGCAAAGCAGCGGGAGGGAAGTCCGGGGAGCTGTTTTTT